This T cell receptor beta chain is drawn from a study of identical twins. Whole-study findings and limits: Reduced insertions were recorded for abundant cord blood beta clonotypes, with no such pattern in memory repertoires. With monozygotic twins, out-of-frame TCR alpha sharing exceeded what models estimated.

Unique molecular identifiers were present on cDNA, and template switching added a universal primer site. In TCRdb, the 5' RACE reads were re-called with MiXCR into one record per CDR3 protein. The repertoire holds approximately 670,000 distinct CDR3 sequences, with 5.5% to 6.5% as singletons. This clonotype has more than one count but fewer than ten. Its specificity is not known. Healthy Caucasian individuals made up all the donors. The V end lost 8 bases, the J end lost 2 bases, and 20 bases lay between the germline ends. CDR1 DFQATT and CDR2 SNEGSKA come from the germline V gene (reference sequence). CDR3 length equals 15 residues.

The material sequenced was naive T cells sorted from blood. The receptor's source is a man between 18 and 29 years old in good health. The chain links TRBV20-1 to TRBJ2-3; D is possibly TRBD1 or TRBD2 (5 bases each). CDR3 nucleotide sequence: TGCAGTCCCAAACCCGGGGCGGTCTTCACAGATACGCAGTATTTT. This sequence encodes CSPKPGAVFTDTQYF.